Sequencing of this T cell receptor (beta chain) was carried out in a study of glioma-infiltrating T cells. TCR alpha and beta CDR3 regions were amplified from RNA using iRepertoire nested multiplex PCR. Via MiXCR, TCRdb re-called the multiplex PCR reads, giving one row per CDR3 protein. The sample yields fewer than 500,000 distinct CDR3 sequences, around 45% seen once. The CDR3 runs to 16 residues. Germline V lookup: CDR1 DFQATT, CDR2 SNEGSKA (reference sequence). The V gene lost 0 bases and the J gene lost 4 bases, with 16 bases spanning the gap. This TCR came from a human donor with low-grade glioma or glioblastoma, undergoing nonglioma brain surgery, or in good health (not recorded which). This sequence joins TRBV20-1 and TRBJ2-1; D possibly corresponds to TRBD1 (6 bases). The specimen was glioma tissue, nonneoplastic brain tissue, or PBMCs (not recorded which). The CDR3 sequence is CSARDNRDIIYNEQFF. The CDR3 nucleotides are TGCAGTGCTAGAGATAATAGGGACATAATTTACAATGAGCAGTTCTTC.